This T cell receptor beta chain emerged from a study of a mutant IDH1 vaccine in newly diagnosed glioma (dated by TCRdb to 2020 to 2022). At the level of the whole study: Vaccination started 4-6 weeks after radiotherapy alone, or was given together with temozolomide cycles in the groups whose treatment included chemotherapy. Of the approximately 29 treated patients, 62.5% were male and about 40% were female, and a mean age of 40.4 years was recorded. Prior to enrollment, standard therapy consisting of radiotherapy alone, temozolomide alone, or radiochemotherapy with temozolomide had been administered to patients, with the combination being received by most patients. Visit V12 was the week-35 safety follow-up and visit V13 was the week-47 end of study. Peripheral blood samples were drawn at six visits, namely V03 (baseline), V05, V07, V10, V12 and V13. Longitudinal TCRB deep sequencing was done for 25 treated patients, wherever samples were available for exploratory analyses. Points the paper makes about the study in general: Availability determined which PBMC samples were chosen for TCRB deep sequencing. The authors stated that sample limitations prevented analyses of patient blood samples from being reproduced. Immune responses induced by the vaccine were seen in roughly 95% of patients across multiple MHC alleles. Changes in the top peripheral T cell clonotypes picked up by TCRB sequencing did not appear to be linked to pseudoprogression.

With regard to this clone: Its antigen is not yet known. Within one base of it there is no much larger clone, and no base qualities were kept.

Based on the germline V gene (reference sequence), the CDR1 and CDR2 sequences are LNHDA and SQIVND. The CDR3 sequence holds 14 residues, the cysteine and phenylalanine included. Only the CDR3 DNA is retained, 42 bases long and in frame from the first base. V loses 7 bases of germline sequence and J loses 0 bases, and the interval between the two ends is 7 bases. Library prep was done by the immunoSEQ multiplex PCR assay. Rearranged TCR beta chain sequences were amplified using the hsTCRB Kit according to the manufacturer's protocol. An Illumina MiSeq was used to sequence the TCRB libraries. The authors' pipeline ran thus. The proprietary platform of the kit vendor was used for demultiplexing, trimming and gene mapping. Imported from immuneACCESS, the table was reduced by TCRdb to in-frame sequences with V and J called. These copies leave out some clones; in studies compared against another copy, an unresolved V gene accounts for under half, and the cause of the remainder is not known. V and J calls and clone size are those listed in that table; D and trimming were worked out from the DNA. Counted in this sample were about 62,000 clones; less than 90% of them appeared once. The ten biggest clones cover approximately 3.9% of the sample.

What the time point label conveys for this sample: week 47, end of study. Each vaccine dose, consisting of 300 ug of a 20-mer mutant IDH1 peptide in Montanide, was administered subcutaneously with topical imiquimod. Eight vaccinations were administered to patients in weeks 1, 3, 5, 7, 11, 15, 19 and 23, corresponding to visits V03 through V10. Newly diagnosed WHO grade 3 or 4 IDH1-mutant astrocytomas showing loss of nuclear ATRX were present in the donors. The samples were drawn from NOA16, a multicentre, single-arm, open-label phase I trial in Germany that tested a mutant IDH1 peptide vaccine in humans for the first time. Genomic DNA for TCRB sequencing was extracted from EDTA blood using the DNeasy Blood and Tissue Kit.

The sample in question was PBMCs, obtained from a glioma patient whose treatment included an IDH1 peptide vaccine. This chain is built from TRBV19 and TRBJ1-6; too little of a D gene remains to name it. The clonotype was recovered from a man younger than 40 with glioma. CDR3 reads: CASNPSSYNSPLHF. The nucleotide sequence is TGTGCCAGTAACCCAAGCTCCTATAATTCACCCCTCCACTTT.